This is a list of T cell receptor beta chains from one sample in a study of T-cell reconstitution after alpha-beta-depleted transplantation in children. Via MiXCR, TCRdb re-called the PCR reads, giving one row per CDR3 protein. This sample has 500,000 to 600,000 distinct CDR3 sequences; 15% to 20% occur once, and the top ten carry less than 4%. This material consisted of PBMCs from the stem cell graft donor, taken from the stem cell graft. Every receptor here comes from a human donor who donated a stem cell graft to a child with acute lymphoblastic leukemia. CDR3s leave out the opening cysteine and the closing phenylalanine or tryptophan. A D gene is named only where the DNA matches it firmly.

J	V	D	length	CDR3
TRBJ1-5	TRBV7-4	TRBD1	17	ASSPAAWDREGDNQPQH
TRBJ2-7	TRBV5-4	TRBD1	12	ASSLVGTGAEQY
TRBJ1-2	TRBV11-1	TRBD1	16	ASSLSSRGRGLYYGYT
TRBJ2-2	TRBV6-1	-	14	ASIQGTFQGSGELF
TRBJ2-1	TRBV15	TRBD1	14	ATSRERDRAYNEQF
TRBJ2-7	TRBV5-1	TRBD2	14	ASSSYYAGGAYEQY
TRBJ2-3	TRBV27	-	13	ASSLRRRTSDTQY
TRBJ2-4	TRBV7-9	-	13	ASSQEWGEKNIQY
TRBJ2-7	TRBV7-3	-	12	ASSFDGNSYEQY
TRBJ1-6	TRBV6-1	-	12	ASTDLGTSSPLH
TRBJ2-1	TRBV7-7	-	11	ASSQGGYNEQF
TRBJ2-7	TRBV29-1	TRBD2	12	SVTRGGSSYEQY
TRBJ2-1	TRBV2	-	13	ASSQERLTYNEQF
TRBJ1-2	TRBV20-1	-	12	SALQGGGNYGYT
TRBJ2-3	TRBV12-5	-	12	ASGLAPSTDTQY
TRBJ2-7	TRBV29-1	-	11	SVEDDSRAEQY
TRBJ2-7	TRBV2	-	9	ASSESGYLR
TRBJ2-1	TRBV12-5	TRBD2	17	ASGFTYHLGEGPYNEQF
TRBJ1-1	TRBV29-1	-	10	SVVQRSTEAF
TRBJ2-5	TRBV7-9	-	12	ASSADSFRETQY
TRBJ2-3	TRBV24-1	-	13	ATSPGRGPTDTQY
TRBJ1-1	TRBV7-9	-	13	ASSLGGREGTEAF
TRBJ2-3	TRBV24-1	TRBD2	14	ATRRGVAGLQDTQY
TRBJ1-4	TRBV2	-	9	ASSEFEKLF
TRBJ1-5	TRBV10-3	-	12	AISARDSNQPQH
TRBJ2-6	TRBV7-3	-	14	ASSLWDPSGANVLT
TRBJ1-4	TRBV20-1	-	14	SARGDLVATNEKLF
TRBJ2-1	TRBV2	TRBD2	12	ASSGLAVGNEQF
TRBJ1-2	TRBV21-1	-	11	ASSNRDIYGYT
TRBJ2-7	TRBV7-2	TRBD2	13	ASSSLAFISYEQY
TRBJ1-1	TRBV30	-	11	ASNSIGPYEAF
TRBJ2-1	TRBV29-1	-	11	SSIPSGRRSQF
TRBJ2-7	TRBV20-1	-	15	CARDLQGKEWAYEQY
TRBJ2-2	TRBV18	-	13	ASSPGGGSIGELF
TRBJ2-7	TRBV29-1	-	12	SVVSGYTGYEQY
TRBJ2-2	TRBV9	TRBD2	14	ASSPGGLDRTGELF
TRBJ2-1	TRBV18	-	12	ASSPFHGIHEQF
TRBJ2-3	TRBV10-2	-	13	ASSESGTGDNTQY
TRBJ2-1	TRBV4-1	-	11	ASSHPDSNEQF
TRBJ2-1	TRBV9	TRBD2	13	ASSVISGSYNEQF
TRBJ2-1	TRBV5-1	-	16	ASSLAGPDRGGEGEQF
TRBJ2-3	TRBV9	-	11	ASSVEIGDTQY